These 4 T cell receptor beta chains were sequenced from one sample in a study of blood T cell repertoires in COVID-19. Libraries were prepared by immunoSEQ multiplex PCR; TCRdb keeps only in-frame clonotypes and omits some of them. The sample lists tens of thousands of clones, approximately 84% occurring once. Sequenced material: peripheral blood. These receptors were obtained from a man aged 50-59 years with active COVID-19.

The gene calls are TRBV7-9 and TRBJ2-7, with a tentative D call TRBD1 (6 bases). The CDR3 loop spans 15 amino acids. Trimming pared 4 bases from V and 0 bases from J, leaving 13 bases between. Germline V gene lookup returns CDR1 SEHNR and CDR2 FQNEAQ (reference sequence). The chain's CDR3 is CASSYSGTSSYEQYF. As DNA, the CDR3 is TGTGCCAGCAGCTATTCCGGGACATCCTCCTACGAGCAGTACTTC.

The chain employs TRBV5-1 and TRBJ2-6; no reliable D call. CDR1 is SGHRS and CDR2 is YFSETQ in the germline V gene. V dropped 4 bases and J dropped 0 bases, with 11 bases sitting between them. This CDR3 is built from 16 residues. Here the CDR3 DNA reads TGCGCCAGCAGCCCTTTAGTTGGCTCTGGGGCCAACGTCCTGACTTTC. This encodes CASSPLVGSGANVLTF.

The rearrangement uses TRBV9 and TRBJ2-1; 7 bases are a match to TRBD1. Germline CDR1 is SGDLS and CDR2 is YYNGEE. V gave up 3 bases and J gave up 0 bases; unmatched junction bases: 0. The CDR3 contains 14 residues. The CDR3 region is CASSAGGSYNEQFF. The CDR3 nucleotides are TGTGCCAGCAGCGCAGGGGGCTCCTACAATGAGCAGTTCTTC. Complete variable domain (other parts from reference TRBV9 and TRBJ2-1): DSGVTQTPKHLITATGQRVTLRCSPRSGDLSVYWYQQSLDQGLQFLIQYYNGEERAKGNILERFSAQQFPDLHSELNLSSLELGDSALYFCASSAGGSYNEQFFGPGTRLTVL.

The chain is built from TRBV27 and TRBJ2-5; 9 nucleotides align to TRBD1. The V segment lost 5 bases and the J segment 5 bases; nucleotides outside the gene matches: 12. Germline CDR1 MNHEY, CDR2 SMNVEV (reference sequence). The CDR3 length is 16 residues. The CDR3 coding sequence is TGTGCCAGCAGTGGTCTGGGACAGGGAGGGGGCGAGACCCAGTACTTC. It encodes CASSGLGQGGGETQYF.